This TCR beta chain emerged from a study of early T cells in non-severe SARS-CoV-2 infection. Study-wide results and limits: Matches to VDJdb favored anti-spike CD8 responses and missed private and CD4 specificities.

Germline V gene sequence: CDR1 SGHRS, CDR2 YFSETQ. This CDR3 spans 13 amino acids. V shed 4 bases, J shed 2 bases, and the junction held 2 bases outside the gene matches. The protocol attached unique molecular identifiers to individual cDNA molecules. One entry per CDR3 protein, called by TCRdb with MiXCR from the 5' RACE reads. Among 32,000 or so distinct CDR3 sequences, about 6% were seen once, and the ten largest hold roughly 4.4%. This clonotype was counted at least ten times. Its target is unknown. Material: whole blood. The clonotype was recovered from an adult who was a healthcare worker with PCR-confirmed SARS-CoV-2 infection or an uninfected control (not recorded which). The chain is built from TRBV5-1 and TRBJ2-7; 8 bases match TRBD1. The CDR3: CASSGGQAYEQYF. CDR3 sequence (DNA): TGCGCCAGCAGCGGGGGACAGGCCTACGAGCAGTACTTC.